These 5 T cell receptor beta chains were sequenced from one sample in a study of T cells after yellow fever vaccination. MiXCR was run by TCRdb on the 5' RACE reads, yielding one entry per CDR3 protein. The sample lists a few hundred thousand distinct CDR3 sequences, approximately 4% seen once, with 20% to 25% in the top ten. This sample comprised PBMCs, obtained 5 days after the yellow fever booster vaccination. The receptor set was obtained from a man younger than 35 who received the YFV17D yellow fever vaccine.

This clonotype was seen at least ten times. The V call is TRBV5-1, the J call TRBJ1-4, with D possibly TRBD1 on 5 matching bases. Germline loops: CDR1 SGHRS, CDR2 YFSETQ. This CDR3 is built from 14 residues. The V end lost 5 bases, the J end lost 7 bases, and 15 bases lay between the germline ends. The CDR3 sequence: CASRVGTRGEKLFF. DNA of the CDR3: TGCGCCAGCAGGGTAGGGACCCGTGGTGAAAAACTGTTTTTT.

The genes are TRBV11-2 and TRBJ2-7; no clear D. The germline gives CDR1 SGHAT, CDR2 FQNNGV. This CDR3 contains 15 residues. Trimming removed 3 bases from V and 2 bases from J, with 14 bases in between. The CDR3 region is CASSFAAALTYEQYF. In DNA form, the CDR3 reads TGTGCCAGCAGCTTCGCTGCTGCCTTAACCTACGAGCAGTACTTC.

This clonotype appeared many times. The chain links TRBV7-9 to TRBJ2-5, with D maybe TRBD1 (6 bases). The germline gives CDR1 SEHNR, CDR2 FQNEAQ (reference sequence). V lost 5 bases to trimming and J lost 3 bases, with 10 bases between them. The CDR3 has 13 residues. The CDR3: CASSPRGEETQYF. CDR3 sequence (DNA): TGTGCCAGCAGCCCCAGGGGTGAAGAGACCCAGTACTTC. The whole variable domain, remainder taken from reference TRBV7-9 and TRBJ2-5, is DTGVSQNPRHKITKRGQNVTFRCDPISEHNRLYWYRQTLGQGPEFLTYFQNEAQLEKSRLLSDRFSAERPKGSFSTLEIQRTEQGDSAMYLCASSPRGEETQYFGPGTRLLVL.

This clonotype showed up just a few times. The rearrangement uses TRBV25-1 and TRBJ2-7; TRBD1 might be the D (5 bases). This CDR3 has 15 residues. V was shortened by 1 base and J by 3 bases, with 13 bases between the two germline ends. CDR1 is MGHDK and CDR2 is SYGVNS in the germline V gene. CDR3 in amino acids: CASSESEDRSYEQYF. As DNA, the CDR3 is TGTGCCAGCAGTGAATCCGAAGACAGAAGCTACGAGCAGTACTTC.

The J gene is TRBJ2-7, the V gene TRBV2; D is possibly TRBD1 (6 bases). The CDR3 runs 12 residues. The V and J ends lost 8 bases and 3 bases respectively, with 11 bases between them. From germline, CDR1 is SNHLY and CDR2 FYNNEI. CDR3 coding DNA: TGTGCCAGCCCCAGGGGTGGCTACGAGCAGTACTTC. Amino acids: CASPRGGYEQYF.